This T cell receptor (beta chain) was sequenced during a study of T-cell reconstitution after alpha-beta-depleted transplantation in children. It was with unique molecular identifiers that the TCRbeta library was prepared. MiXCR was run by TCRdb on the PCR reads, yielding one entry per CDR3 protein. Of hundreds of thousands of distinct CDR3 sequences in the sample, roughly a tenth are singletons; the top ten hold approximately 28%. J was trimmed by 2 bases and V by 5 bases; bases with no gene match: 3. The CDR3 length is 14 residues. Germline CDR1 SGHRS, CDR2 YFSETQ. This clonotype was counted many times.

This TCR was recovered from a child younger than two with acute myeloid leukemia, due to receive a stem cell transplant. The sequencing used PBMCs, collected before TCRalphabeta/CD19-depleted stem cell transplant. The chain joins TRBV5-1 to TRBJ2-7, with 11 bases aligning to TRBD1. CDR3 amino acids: CASSPGQGAYEQYF. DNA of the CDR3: TGCGCCAGCAGTCCGGGACAGGGGGCCTACGAGCAGTACTTC.